One and the same sample provided the 21 T cell receptor beta chains below, sequenced in a study of T cells in women clearing cervical HPV infection. Measured with immunoSEQ multiplex PCR; TCRdb has only the in-frame clones, and not every one. In total, the table holds around 19,000 clones. The source material was blood buffy coat. Receptors were obtained from a woman aged 18 to 75 with a cervical HPV16 infection that either progressed to CIN3+ or cleared (not recorded which).

Remarks on this clone: The observed sequence ends 3 residues before the CDR3 terminus, with the missing tail filled in from the germline J gene. The chain combines TRBV6-2 or TRBV6-3 with TRBJ1-5; TRBD1 might be the D (6 bases). In germline, CDR1 is MNHEY, CDR2 SVGEGT. This CDR3 spans 15 amino acids. V was trimmed by 6 bases and J by 5 bases, leaving 17 bases between them. CDR3 region: CASRYRVSLDQPQHF. CDR3 bases read: TGTGCCAGCAGGTACAGGGTTTCCCTTGATCAGCCC.

Remarks on this clone: The DNA ends 3 residues before the CDR3 does, and the rest of the CDR3 is filled in from the germline J gene. This chain joins TRBV19 and TRBJ2-2; tentatively, D is TRBD1 (5 bases). The germline V gene has CDR1 LNHDA and CDR2 SQIVND (reference sequence). The CDR3 totals 16 residues. The part of the CDR3 DNA that was read is TGTGCCAGTAGTATCATTGGGGTCTCTGGGGCCAACGTG. Protein sequence: CASSIIGVSGANV. The full CDR3 sequence reads CASSIIGVSGANVLFF.

Notes on this clone: The read falls 3 residues short of the CDR3 end, and the missing part is taken from the germline J gene. The chain is built from TRBV19 and TRBJ1-2, with no clear D. The germline V gene has CDR1 LNHDA and CDR2 SQIVND (reference sequence). The CDR3 has 15 residues. The CDR3 spells CASSGEREGRNDYTF. The sequenced part of the CDR3 DNA is TGTGCCAGTAGTGGCGAGCGGGAGGGCCGTAATGAC. The whole variable domain, filled in from reference TRBV19 and TRBJ1-2, reads DGGITQSPKYLFRKEGQNVTLSCEQNLNHDAMYWYRQDPGQGLRLIYYSQIVNDFQKGDIAEGYSVSREKKESFPLTVTSAQKNPTAFYLCASSGEREGRNDYTFGSGTRLTVV.

Note on this clone: Read data end 3 residues before the CDR3 end; the end is taken from the germline J gene. The chain uses TRBV6-2 or TRBV6-3 and TRBJ2-3; tentative D call: TRBD2 (7 bases). The CDR3 sequence is 16 residues long. The germline V gene encodes CDR1 MNHEY and CDR2 SVGEGT. CDR3 bases read: TGTGCCAGCAGTTATTCTGGGAGGGGGTCCCAAGAGACG. Its translation is CASSYSGRGSQET. The complete CDR3 sequence is CASSYSGRGSQETQYF.

For this clone: With the read ending 3 residues before the CDR3 end, the germline J gene is used to fill in that end. V is TRBV7-2 and J is TRBJ1-2; D not certain. This CDR3 spans 13 amino acids. CDR1 and CDR2 from the germline V gene are SGHTA and FQGNSA. The DNA read from the CDR3 is TGTGCCAGCCGAAACTCATATACCTACGAC. Protein product: CASRNSYTYD. The entire CDR3 reads CASRNSYTYDYTF.

As concerns this clone: The read ends 3 residues early relative to the CDR3; the germline J gene fills the gap. The gene calls are TRBV6-2 or TRBV6-3 and TRBJ2-5; TRBD1 matches at 7 bases. The CDR3 extends over 14 amino acids. J gave up 2 bases and V 5 bases, and 5 bases lay outside the gene matches. Germline lookup yields CDR1 MNHEY and CDR2 SVGEGT. The CDR3 DNA, read in part, is TGTGCCAGCAGTGCTACAGGGGTTCAAGAGACC. It specifies CASSATGVQET. The complete CDR3 sequence is CASSATGVQETQYF.

Regarding this clone: From the germline J gene comes the end of the CDR3, since the read stops 3 residues before it. The chain links TRBV5-3 to TRBJ2-2, with 10 positions matching TRBD2. TRBV5-3 is classed as an ORF, of uncertain function. This CDR3 is built from 15 residues. J gave up 4 bases and V 2 bases, and 2 bases lay outside the gene matches. CDR3 bases read: TGTGCCAGAAGCTTCGGACTAGCGGTCACCGGGGAG. This encodes CARSFGLAVTGE. The entire CDR3 protein reads CARSFGLAVTGELFF.

With respect to this clone: The observed sequence ends 3 residues before the CDR3 terminus, with the missing tail filled in from the germline J gene. This rearrangement joins TRBV6-4 to TRBJ2-7; the match to TRBD2 covers 7 bases. Germline lookup yields CDR1 MRHNA and CDR2 SNTAGT. The CDR3 runs to 12 residues. V trimming: 5 bases; J trimming: 6 bases; junction bases outside the gene matches: 4. The CDR3 spells CASSWTSSEQYF. The sequenced CDR3 bases are TGTGCCAGCAGTTGGACTAGTTCCGAG.

With regard to this clone: Germline and junction disagree at one end, which may indicate a read error. Sequencing ends 3 residues short of the CDR3 end; the germline J gene provides the rest. This rearrangement joins TRBV5-1 to TRBJ2-2, with a weak D call TRBD2 (6 bases). CDR3 length equals 15 residues. Germline V gene data show CDR1 as SGHRS and CDR2 as YFSETQ. The CDR3 loop is CASSLVTRNSGELFF. The part of the CDR3 DNA that was read is TGCGCCAGCAGCTTGGTGACTAGGAACTCCGGGGAG.

The sequenced part of the CDR3 DNA is TGTGCCAGCAGCTTAGCAGTAGGGCTCGATACC. Translating gives CASSLAVGLDT. The entire CDR3 reads CASSLAVGLDTYTF. The chain combines TRBV7-9 with TRBJ1-2; unclear D gene. The observed sequence ends 3 residues before the CDR3 terminus, with the missing tail filled in from the germline J gene. The germline V gene has CDR1 SEHNR and CDR2 FQNEAQ (reference sequence). There are 14 residues in the CDR3.

For this clone: The read stops 3 residues short of the end of the CDR3; the missing end is completed from the germline J gene. The J gene is TRBJ2-2, the V gene TRBV20-1; 7 bases map to TRBD1. This CDR3 has 15 residues. Germline lookup yields CDR1 DFQATT and CDR2 SNEGSKA (reference sequence). The sequenced CDR3 bases are TGCAGTGCTTCCACAGGACAGGTCGTAATTTCACCG. Translation gives CSASTGQVVISP. The full CDR3 is CSASTGQVVISPLFF.

A word on this clone: The read terminates 3 residues ahead of where the CDR3 ends, so the germline J gene completes it. This chain links TRBV2 with TRBJ2-1; 7 nucleotides align to TRBD2. CDR1 and CDR2 (germline): SNHLY, FYNNEI. The CDR3 is 15 amino acids. V was pared by 4 bases and J by 4 bases, with 7 bases of the junction left unmatched. The covered CDR3 bases are TGTGCCAGCAGTGTGTCGCGGGAGTGGTACAATGAG. This codes for CASSVSREWYNE. The whole CDR3 sequence reads CASSVSREWYNEQFF.

Remarks on this clone: The CDR3 end lies 3 residues beyond the end of the read and is filled in from the germline J gene. The chain uses TRBV6-2 or TRBV6-3 and TRBJ2-3, with D maybe TRBD1 (5 bases). Germline V CDR1 and CDR2: MNHEY, SVGEGT. Trimming left V 2 bases short and J 2 bases short, with 14 bases between. This CDR3 spans 16 amino acids. Incomplete CDR3 DNA: TGTGCCAGCAGTTACAGACTGGGGCTAGACACAGATACG. Translating it yields CASSYRLGLDTDT. From start to end, the CDR3 is CASSYRLGLDTDTQYF.

Points on this clone: The read gets to within 3 residues of the CDR3 end, and the germline J gene fills in the rest. The J gene is TRBJ2-3, the V gene TRBV29-1; TRBD1 is a possible D gene (6 bases). Trimming shortened V by 6 bases and J by 2 bases, and 12 bases separated the two germline ends. CDR1 and CDR2 (germline): SQVTM, ANQGSEA. This CDR3 spans 13 amino acids. The CDR3 loop is CSVTGTNTDTQYF. The CDR3 DNA, read in part, is TGCAGCGTAACAGGGACCAACACAGATACG.

Details on this clone: The DNA ends 3 residues before the CDR3 does, and the rest of the CDR3 is filled in from the germline J gene. The rearrangement uses TRBV28 and TRBJ2-3, with D hard to call. The germline V and J ends were trimmed by 2 bases and 0 bases, with 9 bases remaining between them. The CDR3 runs 15 residues. Germline CDR1 is MDHEN and CDR2 is SYDVKM. The covered CDR3 bases are TGTGCCAGCAGTTTAGTCCTATCTAGCACAGATACG. Its protein product is CASSLVLSSTDT. The entire CDR3 protein reads CASSLVLSSTDTQYF.

Details on this clone: Coverage ceases 3 residues before the CDR3 finishes, and the germline J gene fills in the end. The V call is TRBV9, the J call TRBJ2-2; D unclear. Germline values: CDR1 SGDLS, CDR2 YYNGEE. Trimming left V 3 bases short and J 8 bases short, with 8 bases between. The CDR3 is 12 residues long. The CDR3 here is CASSGASGELFF. The covered CDR3 bases are TGTGCCAGCAGCGGAGCCTCTGGGGAG.

The part of the CDR3 DNA that was read is TGTGCCAGCTCACCCAGGACAGCACAAGAGACG. Its translation is CASSPRTAQET. In full, the CDR3 is CASSPRTAQETQYF. The chain employs TRBV18 and TRBJ2-3, with a weak D call TRBD1 (6 bases). The CDR3 end lies 3 residues beyond the end of the read and is filled in from the germline J gene. Germline V gene sequence: CDR1 KGHSH, CDR2 LQKENI. The CDR3 spans 14 residues.

On this clone: The missing CDR3 end, 3 residues past where the read stops, is filled in from the germline J gene. The chain is built from TRBV20-1 and TRBJ2-5, with TRBD1 matching over 10 bases. CDR1 and CDR2 (germline): DFQATT, SNEGSKA (reference sequence). The CDR3 is 16 residues long. The J segment lost 2 bases and the V segment lost 0 bases, leaving 6 bases of the junction unmatched. CDR3 amino acids: CSARERGQGSQETQYF. Incomplete CDR3 DNA: TGCAGTGCTAGAGAAAGGGGACAGGGGAGTCAAGAGACC.

For this clone: The read finishes 3 residues shy of the CDR3 end, and the germline J gene is used to complete it. J is TRBJ1-6 and V is TRBV30; 8 bases map to TRBD1. This CDR3 spans 15 amino acids. CDR1 is GTSNPN and CDR2 is SVGIG in the germline V gene (reference sequence). The V and J ends lost 4 bases and 7 bases, in that order; junction bases with no gene match: 9. Incomplete CDR3 DNA: TGTGCCTGGAATAAAGACAGGGGTAGAAATTCACCC. It translates to CAWNKDRGRNSP. The whole CDR3 region reads CAWNKDRGRNSPLHF.

This clone ranks as medium-sized in terms of frequency. Sequencing ends 3 residues short of the CDR3 end; the germline J gene provides the rest. The chain combines TRBV10-3 with TRBJ2-3; perhaps TRBD2 as D (6 bases). V lost 3 bases to trimming and J lost 2 bases, with 12 bases between them. The CDR3 totals 15 residues. CDR1 ENHRY and CDR2 SYGVKD come from the germline V gene. The CDR3 is CAISDRAGLTDTQYF. CDR3 DNA (partial): TGTGCCATCAGTGACAGAGCGGGTCTCACAGATACG.

A note on this clone: The CDR3 is cut off 3 residues early in the read; its end comes from the germline J gene. The rearrangement links TRBV5-6 to TRBJ1-2; no reliable D call. The CDR3 totals 14 residues. Germline-derived CDR1 and CDR2 are SGHDT and YYEEEE. The CDR3 reads CASSLRVSSYDYTF. The covered CDR3 bases are TGTGCCAGCAGCTTGCGAGTTTCCTCCTACGAC.